The present T cell receptor (beta chain) was sequenced within a study of control samples from healthy donors and cancer patients (dated by TCRdb to the early 2020s). The method behind the library was the immunoSEQ multiplex PCR assay. As stored in TCRdb, this immuneACCESS dataset retains in-frame rearrangements with V and J assigned. A fraction of the clones does not appear; measured against another copy, unresolved V genes explain less than half of the discrepancy, and the remainder lacks a known reason. The sample table shows around 110,000 clones, and roughly nine tenths are seen once. The ten largest account for around 1.2% of the sample. CDR1 and CDR2 are read off the germline V gene (reference sequence) as MNHNY and SVGAGI. Relative to germline, V is missing 9 bases and J is missing 0 bases, with 6 bases of the junction outside any gene match. Taken from cysteine to phenylalanine, the CDR3 has 14 residues. Here the CDR3 DNA is all that survives: 42 bases in frame from base 1.

To note about this clone: Its antigen is currently not known. Within one base of it there is no much larger clone, and no base qualities were kept.

The rearrangement joined TRBV6-6 to TRBJ2-3; 7 bases in the middle match TRBD2. Sequenced material: PBMCs. This receptor was identified in a woman between 45 and 60 years old with colorectal cancer. For the CDR3, the sequence is CASKAGTSTDTQYF. The DNA sequence follows: TGTGCCAGTAAAGCGGGAACTAGCACAGATACGCAGTATTTT.